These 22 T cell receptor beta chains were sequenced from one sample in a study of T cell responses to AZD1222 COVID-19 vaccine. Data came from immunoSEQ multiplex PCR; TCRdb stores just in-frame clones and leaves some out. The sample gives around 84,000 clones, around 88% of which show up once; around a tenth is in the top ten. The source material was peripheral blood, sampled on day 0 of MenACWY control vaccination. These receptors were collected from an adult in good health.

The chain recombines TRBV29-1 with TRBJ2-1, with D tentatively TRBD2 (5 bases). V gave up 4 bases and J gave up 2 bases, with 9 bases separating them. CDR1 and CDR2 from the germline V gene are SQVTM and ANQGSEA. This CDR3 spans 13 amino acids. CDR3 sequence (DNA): TGCAGCGTTGGGGCGGGCCCCTACAATGAGCAGTTCTTC. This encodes CSVGAGPYNEQFF.

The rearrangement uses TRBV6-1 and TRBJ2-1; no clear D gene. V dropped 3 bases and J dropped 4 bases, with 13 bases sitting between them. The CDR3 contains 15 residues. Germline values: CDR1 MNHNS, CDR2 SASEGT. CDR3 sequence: CASSDGQALYNEQFF. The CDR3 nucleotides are TGTGCCAGCAGTGATGGTCAGGCGCTTTACAATGAGCAGTTCTTC.

CDR3 DNA sequence: TGTGCCATCAGTTCACTAGCGGGGGGCTTATACGAGCAGTACTTC. Translated, it gives CAISSLAGGLYEQYF. This rearrangement joins TRBV10-3 to TRBJ2-7; 12 bases match TRBD2. In germline, CDR1 is ENHRY, CDR2 SYGVKD. V gave up 5 bases and J gave up 4 bases; unmatched junction bases: 6. The CDR3 length is 15 residues.

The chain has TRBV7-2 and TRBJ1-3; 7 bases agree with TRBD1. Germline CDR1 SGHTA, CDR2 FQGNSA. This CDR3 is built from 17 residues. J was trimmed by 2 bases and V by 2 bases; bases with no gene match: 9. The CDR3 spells CASSLRGQGGTGNTIYF. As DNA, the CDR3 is TGTGCCAGCAGCTTAAGGGGGCAGGGGGGCACTGGAAACACCATATATTTT.

The CDR3 region has the DNA TGTGCCAGCAGCATCAACAGGGATTCCTACGAGCAGTACTTC. This sequence encodes CASSINRDSYEQYF. The chain couples TRBV13 to TRBJ2-7; a possible D gene is TRBD1 (6 bases). Trimming removed 5 bases at V and 1 base at J, with 12 bases between. The CDR3 covers 14 residues. Germline CDR1 reads PRHDT; CDR2 reads FYEKMQ (reference sequence).

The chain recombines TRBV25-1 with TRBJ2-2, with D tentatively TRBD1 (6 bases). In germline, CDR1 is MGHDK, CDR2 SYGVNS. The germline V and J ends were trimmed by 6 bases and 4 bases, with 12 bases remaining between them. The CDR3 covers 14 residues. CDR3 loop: CASRPDRPTGELFF. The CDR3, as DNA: TGTGCCAGCAGACCCGACAGGCCCACCGGGGAGCTGTTTTTT. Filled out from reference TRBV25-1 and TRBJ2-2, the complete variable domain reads EADIYQTPRYLVIGTGKKITLECSQTMGHDKMYWYQQDPGMELHLIHYSYGVNSTEKGDLSSESTVSRIRTEHFPLTLESARPSHTSQYLCASRPDRPTGELFFGEGSRLTVL.

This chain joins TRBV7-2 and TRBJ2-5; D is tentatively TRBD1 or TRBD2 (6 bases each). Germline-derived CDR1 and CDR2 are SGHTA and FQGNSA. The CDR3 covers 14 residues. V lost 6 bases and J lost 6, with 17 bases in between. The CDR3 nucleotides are TGTGCCAGCAGTCCCATGGGGGGCCCGCAGACCCAGTACTTC. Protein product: CASSPMGGPQTQYF.

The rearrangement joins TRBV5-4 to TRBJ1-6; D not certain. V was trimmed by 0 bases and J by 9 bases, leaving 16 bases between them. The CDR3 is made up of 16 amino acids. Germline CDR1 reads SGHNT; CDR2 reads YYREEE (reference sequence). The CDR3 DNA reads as TGTGCCAGCAGCTTGGAGCAGCCGGAAAATGGTTCACCCCTCCACTTT. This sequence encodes CASSLEQPENGSPLHF.

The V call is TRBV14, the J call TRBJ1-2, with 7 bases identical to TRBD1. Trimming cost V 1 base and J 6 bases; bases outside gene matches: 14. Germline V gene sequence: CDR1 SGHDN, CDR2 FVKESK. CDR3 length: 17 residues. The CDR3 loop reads CASSQGYGGGPWNGYTF. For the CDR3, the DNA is TGTGCCAGCAGCCAAGGGTACGGAGGGGGCCCTTGGAATGGCTACACCTTC.

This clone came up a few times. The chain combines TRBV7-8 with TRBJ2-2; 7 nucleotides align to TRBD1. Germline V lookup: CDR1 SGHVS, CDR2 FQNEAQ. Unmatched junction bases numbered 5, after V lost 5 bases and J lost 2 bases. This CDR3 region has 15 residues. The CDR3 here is CASSIRDSNTGELFF. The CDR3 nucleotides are TGTGCCAGCAGCATCCGGGACAGCAACACCGGGGAGCTGTTTTTT.

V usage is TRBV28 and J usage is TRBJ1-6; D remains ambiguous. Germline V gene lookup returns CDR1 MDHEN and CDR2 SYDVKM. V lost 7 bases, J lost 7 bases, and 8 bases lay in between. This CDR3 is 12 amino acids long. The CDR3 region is CASTPPNSPLHF. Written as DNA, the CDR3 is TGTGCCAGCACCCCCCCAAATTCACCCCTCCACTTT.

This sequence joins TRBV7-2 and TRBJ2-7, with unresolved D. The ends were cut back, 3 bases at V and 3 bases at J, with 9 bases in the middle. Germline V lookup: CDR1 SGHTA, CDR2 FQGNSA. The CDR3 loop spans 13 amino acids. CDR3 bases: TGTGCCAGCAGCTTGGAGAACGGCTACGAGCAGTACTTC. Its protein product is CASSLENGYEQYF.

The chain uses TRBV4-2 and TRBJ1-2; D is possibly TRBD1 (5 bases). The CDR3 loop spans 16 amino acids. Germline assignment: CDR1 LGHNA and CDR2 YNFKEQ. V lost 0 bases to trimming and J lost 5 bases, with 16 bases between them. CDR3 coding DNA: TGTGCCAGCAGCCAAGACCTGGACACCGTGGGATATGGCTACACCTTC. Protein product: CASSQDLDTVGYGYTF.

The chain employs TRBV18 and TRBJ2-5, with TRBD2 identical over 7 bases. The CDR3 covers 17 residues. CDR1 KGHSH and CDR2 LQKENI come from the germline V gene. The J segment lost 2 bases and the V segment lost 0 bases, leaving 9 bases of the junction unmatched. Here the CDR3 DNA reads TGTGCCAGCTCACCACCCACTAGCCGGGGGGTTCAAGAGACCCAGTACTTC. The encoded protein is CASSPPTSRGVQETQYF.

Here the CDR3 reads CASQDRPKNYGYTF. CDR3 sequence (DNA): TGTGCCAGTCAGGACAGGCCCAAAAACTATGGCTACACCTTC. V gene TRBV19 combines with J gene TRBJ1-2; 7 nucleotides line up with TRBD1. Germline V gene data show CDR1 as LNHDA and CDR2 as SQIVND (reference sequence). The CDR3 totals 14 residues. The V gene end was trimmed by 8 bases and the J gene end by 2 bases; junction bases not matched to a gene: 8.

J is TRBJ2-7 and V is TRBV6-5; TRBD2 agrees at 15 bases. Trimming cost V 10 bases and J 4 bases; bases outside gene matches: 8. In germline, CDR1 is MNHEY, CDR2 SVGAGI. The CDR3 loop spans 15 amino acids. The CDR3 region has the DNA TGTGCCACCCGGACTAGCGGGGGGGCCTCGTACGAGCAGTACTTC. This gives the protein CATRTSGGASYEQYF.

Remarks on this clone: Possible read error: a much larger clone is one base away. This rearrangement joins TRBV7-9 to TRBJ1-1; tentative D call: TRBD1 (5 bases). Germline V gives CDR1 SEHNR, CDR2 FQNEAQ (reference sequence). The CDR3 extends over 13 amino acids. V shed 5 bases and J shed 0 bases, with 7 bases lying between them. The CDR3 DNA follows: TGTGCCAGCAGCCCAGGGATGAACACTGAAGCTTTCTTT. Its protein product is CASSPGMNTEAFF. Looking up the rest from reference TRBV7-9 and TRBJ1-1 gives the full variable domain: DTGVSQNPRHKITKRGQNVTFRCDPISEHNRLYWYRQTLGQGPEFLTYFQNEAQLEKSRLLSDRFSAERPKGSFSTLEIQRTEQGDSAMYLCASSPGMNTEAFFGQGTRLTVV.

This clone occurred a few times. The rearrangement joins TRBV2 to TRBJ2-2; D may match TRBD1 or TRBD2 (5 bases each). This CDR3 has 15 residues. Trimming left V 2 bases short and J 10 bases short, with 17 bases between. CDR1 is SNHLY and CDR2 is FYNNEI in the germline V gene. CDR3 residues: CASSEKRGPPEELFF. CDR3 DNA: TGTGCCAGCAGTGAAAAACGGGGACCACCGGAGGAGCTGTTTTTT.

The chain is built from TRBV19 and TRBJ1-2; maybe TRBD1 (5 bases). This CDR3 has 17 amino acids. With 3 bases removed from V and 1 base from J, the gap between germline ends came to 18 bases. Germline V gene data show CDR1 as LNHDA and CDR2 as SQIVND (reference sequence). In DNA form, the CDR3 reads TGTGCCAGTAGTATTTCGCCTGGGGCAGTCATTAACTATGGCTACACCTTC. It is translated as CASSISPGAVINYGYTF.

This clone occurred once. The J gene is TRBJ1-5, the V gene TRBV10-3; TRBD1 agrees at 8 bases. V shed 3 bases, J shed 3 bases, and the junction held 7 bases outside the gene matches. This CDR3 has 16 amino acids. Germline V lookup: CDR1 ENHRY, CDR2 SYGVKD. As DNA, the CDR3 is TGTGCCATCAGTGACCCCCGACAGGGGTCCAATCAGCCCCAGCATTTT. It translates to CAISDPRQGSNQPQHF.

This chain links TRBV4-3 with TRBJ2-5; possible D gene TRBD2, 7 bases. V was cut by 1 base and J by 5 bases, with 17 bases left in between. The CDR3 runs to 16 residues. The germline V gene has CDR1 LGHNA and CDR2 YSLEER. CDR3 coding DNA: TGCGCCAGCAGCCAAGGGGCGCGGGGGCGCGGGGAGACCCAGTACTTC. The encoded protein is CASSQGARGRGETQYF.

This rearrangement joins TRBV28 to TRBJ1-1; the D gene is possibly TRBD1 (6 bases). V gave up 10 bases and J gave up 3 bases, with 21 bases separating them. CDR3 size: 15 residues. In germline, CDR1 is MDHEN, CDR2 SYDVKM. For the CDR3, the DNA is TGTGCCATCACCCCCACCCAGGGGTTTTACACTGAAGCTTTCTTT. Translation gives CAITPTQGFYTEAFF.